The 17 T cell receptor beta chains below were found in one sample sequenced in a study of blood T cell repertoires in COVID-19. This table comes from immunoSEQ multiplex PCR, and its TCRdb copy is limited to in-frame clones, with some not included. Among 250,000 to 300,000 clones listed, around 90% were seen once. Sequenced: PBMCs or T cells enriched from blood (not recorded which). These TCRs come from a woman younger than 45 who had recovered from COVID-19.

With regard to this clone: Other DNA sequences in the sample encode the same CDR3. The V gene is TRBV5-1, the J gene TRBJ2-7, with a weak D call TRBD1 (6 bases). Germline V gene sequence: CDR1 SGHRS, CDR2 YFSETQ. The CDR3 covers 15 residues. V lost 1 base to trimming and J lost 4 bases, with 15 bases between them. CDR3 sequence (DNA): TGCGCCAGCAGCTTGCGGAACAGGGAATCTTACGAGCAGTACTTC. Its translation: CASSLRNRESYEQYF.

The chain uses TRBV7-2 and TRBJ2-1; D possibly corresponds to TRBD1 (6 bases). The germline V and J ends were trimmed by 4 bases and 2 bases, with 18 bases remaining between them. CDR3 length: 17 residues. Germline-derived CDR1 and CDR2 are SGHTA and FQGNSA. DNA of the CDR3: TGTGCCAGCAGCTCCCCCCCCTTAGACAGGACCTACAATGAGCAGTTCTTC. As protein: CASSSPPLDRTYNEQFF.

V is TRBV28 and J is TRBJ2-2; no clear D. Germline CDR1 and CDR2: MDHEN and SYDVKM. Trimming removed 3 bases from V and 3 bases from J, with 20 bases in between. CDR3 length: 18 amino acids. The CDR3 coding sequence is TGTGCCAGCAGTTTCCTTGAGACACAATGGGTAGACACCGGGGAGCTGTTTTTT. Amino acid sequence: CASSFLETQWVDTGELFF.

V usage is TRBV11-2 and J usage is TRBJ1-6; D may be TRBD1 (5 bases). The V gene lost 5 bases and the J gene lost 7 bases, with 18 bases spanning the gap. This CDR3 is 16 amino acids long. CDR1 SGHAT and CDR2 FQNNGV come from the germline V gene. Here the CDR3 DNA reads TGTGCCAGCAGCACCCAATCGACAGCCTCCAATTCACCCCTCCACTTT. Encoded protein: CASSTQSTASNSPLHF.

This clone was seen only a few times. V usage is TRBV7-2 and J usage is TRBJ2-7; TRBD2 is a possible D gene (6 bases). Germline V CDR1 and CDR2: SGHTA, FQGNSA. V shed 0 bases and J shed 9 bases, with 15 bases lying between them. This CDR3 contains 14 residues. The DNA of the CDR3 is TGTGCCAGCAGCTTAGCCGGAGGGCATCAGGGGCAGTACTTC. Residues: CASSLAGGHQGQYF.

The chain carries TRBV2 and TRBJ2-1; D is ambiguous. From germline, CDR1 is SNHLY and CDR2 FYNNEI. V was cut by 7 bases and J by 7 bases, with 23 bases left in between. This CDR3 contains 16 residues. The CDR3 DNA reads TGTGCCAGCACCCCCCCGGCTACTCCTTCCGGGAATGAGCAGTTCTTC. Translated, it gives CASTPPATPSGNEQFF.

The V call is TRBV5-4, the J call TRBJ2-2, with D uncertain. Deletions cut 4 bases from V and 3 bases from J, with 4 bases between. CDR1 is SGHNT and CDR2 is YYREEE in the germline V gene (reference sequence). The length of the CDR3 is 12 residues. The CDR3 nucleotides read TGTGCCAGCAGCCCAGACACCGGGGAGCTGTTTTTT. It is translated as CASSPDTGELFF.

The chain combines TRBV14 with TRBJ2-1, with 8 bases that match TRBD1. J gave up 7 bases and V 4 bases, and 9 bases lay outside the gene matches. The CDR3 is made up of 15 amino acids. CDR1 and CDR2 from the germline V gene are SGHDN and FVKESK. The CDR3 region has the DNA TGTGCCAGCAGCCGGGGACAGGACCCGGGGAATGAGCAGTTCTTC. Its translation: CASSRGQDPGNEQFF.

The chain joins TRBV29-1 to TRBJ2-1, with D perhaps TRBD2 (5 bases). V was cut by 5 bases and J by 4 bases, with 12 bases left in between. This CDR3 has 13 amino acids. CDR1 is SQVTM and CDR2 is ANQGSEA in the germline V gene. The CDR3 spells CSVLGAAYNEQFF. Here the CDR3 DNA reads TGCAGCGTTTTAGGAGCGGCTTACAATGAGCAGTTCTTC.

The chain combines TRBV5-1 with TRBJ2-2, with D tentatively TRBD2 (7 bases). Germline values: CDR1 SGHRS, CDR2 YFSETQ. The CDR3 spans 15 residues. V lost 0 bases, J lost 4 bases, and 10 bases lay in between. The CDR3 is CASSLARGGTGELFF. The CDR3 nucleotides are TGCGCCAGCAGCTTGGCTAGGGGGGGCACCGGGGAGCTGTTTTTT.

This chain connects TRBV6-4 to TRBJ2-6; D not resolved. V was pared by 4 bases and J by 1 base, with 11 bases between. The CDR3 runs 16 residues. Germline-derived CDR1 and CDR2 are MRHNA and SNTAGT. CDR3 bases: TGTGCCAGCAGTGGTCACCAGGATTCTGGGGCCAACGTCCTGACTTTC. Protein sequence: CASSGHQDSGANVLTF.

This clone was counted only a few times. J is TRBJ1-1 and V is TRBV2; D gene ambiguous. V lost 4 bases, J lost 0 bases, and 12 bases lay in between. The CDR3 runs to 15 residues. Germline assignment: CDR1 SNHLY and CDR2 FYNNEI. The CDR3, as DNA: TGTGCCAGCAGTGTGGAGAGAATTATGAACACTGAAGCTTTCTTT. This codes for CASSVERIMNTEAFF. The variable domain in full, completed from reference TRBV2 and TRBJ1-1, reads EPEVTQTPSHQVTQMGQEVILRCVPISNHLYFYWYRQILGQKVEFLVSFYNNEISEKSEIFDDQFSVERPDGSNFTLKIRSTKLEDSAMYFCASSVERIMNTEAFFGQGTRLTVV.

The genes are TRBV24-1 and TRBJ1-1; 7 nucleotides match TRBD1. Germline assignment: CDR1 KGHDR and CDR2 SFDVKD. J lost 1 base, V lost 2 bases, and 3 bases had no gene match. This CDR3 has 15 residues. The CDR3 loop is CATSDSRTGNTEAFF. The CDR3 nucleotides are TGTGCCACCAGTGATTCCCGGACAGGGAACACTGAAGCTTTCTTT.

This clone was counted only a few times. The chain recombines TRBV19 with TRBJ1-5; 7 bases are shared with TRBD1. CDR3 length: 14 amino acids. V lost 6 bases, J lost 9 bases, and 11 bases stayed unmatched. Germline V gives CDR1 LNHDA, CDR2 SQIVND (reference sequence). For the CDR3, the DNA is TGTGCCAGTAGAGAGACAGGGAGTCGTGGGCCCCAGCATTTT. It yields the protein CASRETGSRGPQHF. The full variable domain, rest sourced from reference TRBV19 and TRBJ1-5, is DGGITQSPKYLFRKEGQNVTLSCEQNLNHDAMYWYRQDPGQGLRLIYYSQIVNDFQKGDIAEGYSVSREKKESFPLTVTSAQKNPTAFYLCASRETGSRGPQHFGDGTRLSIL.

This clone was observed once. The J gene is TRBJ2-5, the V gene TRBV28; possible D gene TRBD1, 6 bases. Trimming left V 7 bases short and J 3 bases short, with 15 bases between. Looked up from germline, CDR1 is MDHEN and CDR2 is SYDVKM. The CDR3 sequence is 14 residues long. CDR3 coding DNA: TGTGCCAGCATGGGAACCAGGGGAAAAGAGACCCAGTACTTC. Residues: CASMGTRGKETQYF.

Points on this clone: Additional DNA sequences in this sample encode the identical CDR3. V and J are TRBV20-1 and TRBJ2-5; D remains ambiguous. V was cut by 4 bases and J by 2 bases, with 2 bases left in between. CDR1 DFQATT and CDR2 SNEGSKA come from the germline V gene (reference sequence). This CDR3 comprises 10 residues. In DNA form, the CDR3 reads TGCAGTGCTACTCAAGAGACCCAGTACTTC. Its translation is CSATQETQYF.

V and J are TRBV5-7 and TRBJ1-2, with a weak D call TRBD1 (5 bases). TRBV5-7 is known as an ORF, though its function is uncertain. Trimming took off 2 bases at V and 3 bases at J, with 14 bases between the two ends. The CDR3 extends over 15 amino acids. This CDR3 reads CASSFTGAGYYGYTF. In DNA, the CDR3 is TGTGCCAGCAGCTTTACAGGAGCCGGCTACTATGGCTACACCTTC.